The sequence of this T cell receptor (beta chain) was determined in a study of PD-L1 blockade in urothelial cancer. At the level of the study: When patients started atezolizumab around 2014, it was given at 1,200 mg intravenously every 3 weeks. The number of prior chemotherapy regimens per patient was 0 to 3. Blood analysis was done at 3 weeks (second dose) and 6 weeks after treatment began.

Time point defined: pretreatment peripheral blood. Assay: immunoSEQ multiplex PCR; the TCRdb copy retains only in-frame clones and omits some. The data contain 60,000 to 70,000 clones, 81% of them seen just once; the ten biggest clones take up under 3.5%. V was clipped by 0 bases and J by 2 bases, with 12 bases between them. The CDR3 consists of 16 residues. Germline V gives CDR1 LNHNV, CDR2 YYDKDF (reference sequence). Sequences were derived from PBMCs, sampled around atezolizumab (anti-PD-L1) treatment. The chain links TRBV15 to TRBJ2-3, with a weak D call TRBD2 (7 bases). This clonotype originated in a man between 65 and 85 years old with urothelial cancer. The CDR3 DNA reads as TGTGCCACCAGCAGAGATAGGGGGGGATACACAGATACGCAGTATTTT. Residues: CATSRDRGGYTDTQYF.